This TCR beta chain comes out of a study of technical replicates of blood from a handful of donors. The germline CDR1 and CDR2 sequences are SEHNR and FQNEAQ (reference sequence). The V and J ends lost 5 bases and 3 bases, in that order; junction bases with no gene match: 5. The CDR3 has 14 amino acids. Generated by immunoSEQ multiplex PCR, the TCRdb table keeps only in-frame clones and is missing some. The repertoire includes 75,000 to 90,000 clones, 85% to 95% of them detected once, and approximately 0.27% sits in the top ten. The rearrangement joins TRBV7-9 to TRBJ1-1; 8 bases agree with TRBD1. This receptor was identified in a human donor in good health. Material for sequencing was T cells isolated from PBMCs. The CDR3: CASSLRGRDTEAFF. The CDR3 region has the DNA TGTGCCAGCAGCCTCAGGGGGCGGGACACTGAAGCTTTCTTT.